This T cell receptor beta chain was documented in a study of T cell responses to AZD1222 COVID-19 vaccine. Profiling relied on immunoSEQ multiplex PCR, and the TCRdb table lists in-frame clones only, not all of them. This sample carries 110,000 to 150,000 clones, roughly 92% of them seen once, and the ten largest clones take 1.7%. Notes on this clone: Antigen unknown.

The CDR3 extends over 14 amino acids. V was pared by 2 bases and J by 5 bases, with 13 bases between. Looked up from germline, CDR1 is SNHLY and CDR2 is FYNNEI. Overall study results and limits: The donors showed a predominance of white British ancestry and of females, with possible underestimation of clonal diversity. Unmutated variant regions reportedly attract nearly half of all spike-specific TCRs. Seropositive status at baseline applied to only six AZD1222 recipients.

This clonotype was obtained from an adult in good health. The material sequenced was peripheral blood, taken on day 0 of AZD1222 vaccination. This chain joins TRBV2 and TRBJ2-7; possibly TRBD1 for D (5 bases). The CDR3 protein is CASSEMGQGHEQYF. Here the CDR3 DNA reads TGTGCCAGCAGTGAAATGGGCCAGGGCCACGAGCAGTACTTC. The full variable domain, in which reference TRBV2 and TRBJ2-7 provide the parts outside the CDR3, is EPEVTQTPSHQVTQMGQEVILRCVPISNHLYFYWYRQILGQKVEFLVSFYNNEISEKSEIFDDQFSVERPDGSNFTLKIRSTKLEDSAMYFCASSEMGQGHEQYFGPGTRLTVT.